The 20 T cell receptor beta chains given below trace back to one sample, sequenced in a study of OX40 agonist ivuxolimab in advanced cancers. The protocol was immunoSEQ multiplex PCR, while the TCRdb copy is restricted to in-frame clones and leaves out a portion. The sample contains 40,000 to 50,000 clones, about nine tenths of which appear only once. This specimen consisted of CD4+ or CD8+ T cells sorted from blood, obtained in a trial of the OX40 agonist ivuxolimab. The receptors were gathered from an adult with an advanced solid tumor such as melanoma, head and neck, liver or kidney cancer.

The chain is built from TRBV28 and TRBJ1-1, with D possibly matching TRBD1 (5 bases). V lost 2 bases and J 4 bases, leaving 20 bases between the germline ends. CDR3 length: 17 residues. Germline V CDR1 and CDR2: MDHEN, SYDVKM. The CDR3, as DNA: TGTGCCAGCAGTTTAAGTCCCACGGGGGGTTTTGGCACTGAAGCTTTCTTT. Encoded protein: CASSLSPTGGFGTEAFF.

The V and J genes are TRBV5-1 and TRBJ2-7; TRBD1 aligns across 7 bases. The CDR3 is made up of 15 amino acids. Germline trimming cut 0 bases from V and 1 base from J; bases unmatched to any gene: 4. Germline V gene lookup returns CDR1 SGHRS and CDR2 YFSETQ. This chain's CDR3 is CASSLDRGRSYEQYF. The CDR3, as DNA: TGCGCCAGCAGCTTGGACAGGGGTCGATCCTACGAGCAGTACTTC.

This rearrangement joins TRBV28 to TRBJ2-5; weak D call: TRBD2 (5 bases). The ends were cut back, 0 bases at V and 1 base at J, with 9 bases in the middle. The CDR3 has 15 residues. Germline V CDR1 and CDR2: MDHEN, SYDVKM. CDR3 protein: CASSLWDSGQETQYF. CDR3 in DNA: TGTGCCAGCAGTTTATGGGACTCAGGCCAAGAGACCCAGTACTTC.

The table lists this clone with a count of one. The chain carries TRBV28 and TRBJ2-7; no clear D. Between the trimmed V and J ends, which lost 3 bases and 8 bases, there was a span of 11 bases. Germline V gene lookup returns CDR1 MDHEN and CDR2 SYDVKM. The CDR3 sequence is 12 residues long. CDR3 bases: TGTGCCAGCAGTTTTGGGGAAAAAAAGCAGTACTTC. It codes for CASSFGEKKQYF.

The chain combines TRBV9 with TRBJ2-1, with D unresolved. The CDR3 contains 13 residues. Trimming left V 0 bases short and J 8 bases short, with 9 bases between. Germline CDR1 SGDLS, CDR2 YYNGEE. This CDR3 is CASSVVFQDEQFF. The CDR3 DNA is TGTGCCAGCAGCGTAGTCTTCCAAGATGAGCAGTTCTTC.

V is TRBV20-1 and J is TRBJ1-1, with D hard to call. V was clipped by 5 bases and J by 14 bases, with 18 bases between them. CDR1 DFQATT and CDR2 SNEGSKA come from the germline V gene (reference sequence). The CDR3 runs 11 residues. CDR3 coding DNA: TGCAGTGCTCCCGGACTGGGGAGTTGCTTCTTT. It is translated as CSAPGLGSCFF.

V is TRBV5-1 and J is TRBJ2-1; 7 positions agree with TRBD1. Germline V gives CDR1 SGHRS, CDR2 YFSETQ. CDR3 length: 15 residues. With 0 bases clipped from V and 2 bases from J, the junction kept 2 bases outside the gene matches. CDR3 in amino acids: CASSLGQGPYNEQFF. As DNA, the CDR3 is TGCGCCAGCAGCTTGGGACAGGGACCCTACAATGAGCAGTTCTTC.

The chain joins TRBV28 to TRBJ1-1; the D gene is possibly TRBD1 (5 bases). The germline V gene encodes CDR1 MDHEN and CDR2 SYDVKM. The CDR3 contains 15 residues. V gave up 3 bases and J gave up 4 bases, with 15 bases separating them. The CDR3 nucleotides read TGTGCCAGCAGTTTCCTTCCCCAGGGACGCACTGAAGCTTTCTTT. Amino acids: CASSFLPQGRTEAFF.

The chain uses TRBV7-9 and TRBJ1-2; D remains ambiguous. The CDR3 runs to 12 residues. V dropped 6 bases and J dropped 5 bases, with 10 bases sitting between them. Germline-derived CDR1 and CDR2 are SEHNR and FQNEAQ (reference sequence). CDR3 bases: TGTGCCAGCAGTGGAGACACATATGGCTACACCTTC. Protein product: CASSGDTYGYTF. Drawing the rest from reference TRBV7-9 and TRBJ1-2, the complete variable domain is DTGVSQNPRHKITKRGQNVTFRCDPISEHNRLYWYRQTLGQGPEFLTYFQNEAQLEKSRLLSDRFSAERPKGSFSTLEIQRTEQGDSAMYLCASSGDTYGYTFGSGTRLTVV.

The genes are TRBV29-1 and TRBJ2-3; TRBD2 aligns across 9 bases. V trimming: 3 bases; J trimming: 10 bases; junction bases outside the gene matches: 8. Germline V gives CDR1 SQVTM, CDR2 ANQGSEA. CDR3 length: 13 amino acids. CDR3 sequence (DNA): TGCAGCGTTGAGGCGGGAGGGACTTCTCCGCAGTATTTT. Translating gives CSVEAGGTSPQYF.

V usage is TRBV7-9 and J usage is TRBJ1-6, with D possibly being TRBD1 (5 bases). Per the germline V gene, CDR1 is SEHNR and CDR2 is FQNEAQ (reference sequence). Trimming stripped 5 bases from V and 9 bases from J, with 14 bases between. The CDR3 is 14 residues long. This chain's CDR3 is CASSPTVGVSPLHF. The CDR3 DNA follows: TGTGCCAGCAGCCCCACTGTGGGGGTTTCACCCCTCCACTTT.

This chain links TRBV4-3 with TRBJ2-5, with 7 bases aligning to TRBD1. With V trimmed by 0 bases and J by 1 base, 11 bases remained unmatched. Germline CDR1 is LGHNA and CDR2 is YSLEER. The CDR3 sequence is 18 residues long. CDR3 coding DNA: TGCGCCAGCAGCCAAGATAGGGATGGGACAGATTCCCAAGAGACCCAGTACTTC. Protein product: CASSQDRDGTDSQETQYF.

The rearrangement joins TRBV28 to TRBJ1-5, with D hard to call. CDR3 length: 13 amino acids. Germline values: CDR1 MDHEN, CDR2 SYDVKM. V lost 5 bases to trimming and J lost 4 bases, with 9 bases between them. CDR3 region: CASSQGLNQPQHF. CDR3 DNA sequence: TGTGCCAGCAGTCAAGGATTAAATCAGCCCCAGCATTTT.

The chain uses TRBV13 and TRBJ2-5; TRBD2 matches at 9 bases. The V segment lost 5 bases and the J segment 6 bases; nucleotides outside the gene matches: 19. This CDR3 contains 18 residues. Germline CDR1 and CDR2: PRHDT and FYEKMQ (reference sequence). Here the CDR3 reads CASSPPHSGGPMVKTQYF. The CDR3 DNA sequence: TGTGCCAGCAGCCCACCCCACAGCGGGGGGCCAATGGTGAAGACCCAGTACTTC. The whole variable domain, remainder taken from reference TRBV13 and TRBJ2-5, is AAGVIQSPRHLIKEKRETATLKCYPIPRHDTVYWYQQGPGQDPQFLISFYEKMQSDKGSIPDRFSAQQFSDYHSELNMSSLELGDSALYFCASSPPHSGGPMVKTQYFGPGTRLLVL.

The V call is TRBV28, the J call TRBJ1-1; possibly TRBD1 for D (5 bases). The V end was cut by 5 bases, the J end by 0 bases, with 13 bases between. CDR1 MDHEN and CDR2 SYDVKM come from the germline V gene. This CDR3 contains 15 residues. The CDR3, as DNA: TGTGCCAGCAGTGGTTTAGCGACAGTGAACACTGAAGCTTTCTTT. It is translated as CASSGLATVNTEAFF.

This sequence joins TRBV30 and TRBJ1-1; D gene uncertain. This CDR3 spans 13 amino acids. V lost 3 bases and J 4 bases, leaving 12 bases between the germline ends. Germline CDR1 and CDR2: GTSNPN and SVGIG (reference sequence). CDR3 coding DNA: TGTGCCTGGAGCCTTTCTGAAACCACTGAAGCTTTCTTT. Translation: CAWSLSETTEAFF.

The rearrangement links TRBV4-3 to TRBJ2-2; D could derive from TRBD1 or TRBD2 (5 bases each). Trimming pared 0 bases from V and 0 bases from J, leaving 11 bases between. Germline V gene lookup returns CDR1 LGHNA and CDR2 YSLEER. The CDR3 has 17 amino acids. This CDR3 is CASSQDRGPANTGELFF. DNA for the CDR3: TGCGCCAGCAGCCAAGACCGGGGACCGGCGAACACCGGGGAGCTGTTTTTT.

The CDR3 protein is CASSTTGSEQYF. The CDR3 coding sequence is TGTGCCAGCAGCACTACAGGGTCCGAGCAGTACTTC. The J gene is TRBJ2-7, the V gene TRBV7-9, with TRBD1 as a possible D gene (6 bases). CDR1 and CDR2 from the germline V gene are SEHNR and FQNEAQ (reference sequence). This CDR3 is built from 12 residues. V was cut by 5 bases and J by 6 bases, with 11 bases left in between.

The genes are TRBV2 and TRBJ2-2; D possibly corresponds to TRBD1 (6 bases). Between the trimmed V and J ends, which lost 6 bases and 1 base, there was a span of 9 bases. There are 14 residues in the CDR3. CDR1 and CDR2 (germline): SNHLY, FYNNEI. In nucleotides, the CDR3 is TGTGCCAGCAGGCAGGGGCGGAACACCGGGGAGCTGTTTTTT. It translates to CASRQGRNTGELFF.

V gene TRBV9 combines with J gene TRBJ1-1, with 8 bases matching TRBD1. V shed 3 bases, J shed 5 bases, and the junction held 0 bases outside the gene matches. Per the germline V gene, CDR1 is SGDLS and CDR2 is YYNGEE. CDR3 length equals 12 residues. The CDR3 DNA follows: TGTGCCAGCAGCGGGACAGGGACTGAAGCTTTCTTT. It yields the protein CASSGTGTEAFF. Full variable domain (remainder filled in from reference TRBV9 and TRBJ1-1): DSGVTQTPKHLITATGQRVTLRCSPRSGDLSVYWYQQSLDQGLQFLIQYYNGEERAKGNILERFSAQQFPDLHSELNLSSLELGDSALYFCASSGTGTEAFFGQGTRLTVV.